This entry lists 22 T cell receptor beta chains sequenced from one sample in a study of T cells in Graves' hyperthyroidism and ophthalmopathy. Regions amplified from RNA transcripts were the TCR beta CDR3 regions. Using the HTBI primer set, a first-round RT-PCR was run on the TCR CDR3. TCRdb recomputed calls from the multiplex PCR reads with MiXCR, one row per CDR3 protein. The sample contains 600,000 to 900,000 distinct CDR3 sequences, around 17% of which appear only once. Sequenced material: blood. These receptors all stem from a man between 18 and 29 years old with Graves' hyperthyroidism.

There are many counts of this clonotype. For the CDR3, the DNA is TGCGCCAGCAGCGTACAGGGGGGCCGGAACACTGAAGCTTTCTTT. This sequence encodes CASSVQGGRNTEAFF. The chain combines TRBV5-1 with TRBJ1-1; TRBD1 agrees at 8 bases. This CDR3 contains 15 residues. Germline V gene lookup returns CDR1 SGHRS and CDR2 YFSETQ. Trimming removed 4 bases from V and 1 base from J; junction bases left unmatched: 6.

The CDR3 nucleotides read TGTGCCAGCAGTTTTGGGTTTCCCTACAATGAGCAGTTCTTC. Amino acids: CASSFGFPYNEQFF. This rearrangement joins TRBV27 to TRBJ2-1, with D unresolved. The CDR3 consists of 14 residues. V lost 3 bases and J lost 2, with 8 bases in between. Germline lookup yields CDR1 MNHEY and CDR2 SMNVEV (reference sequence).

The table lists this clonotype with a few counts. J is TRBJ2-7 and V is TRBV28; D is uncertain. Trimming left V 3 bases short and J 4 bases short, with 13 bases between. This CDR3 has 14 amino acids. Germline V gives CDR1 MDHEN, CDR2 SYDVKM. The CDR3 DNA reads TGTGCCAGCAGTTTTTTCCGGCTTTCGTACGAGCAGTACTTC. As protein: CASSFFRLSYEQYF.

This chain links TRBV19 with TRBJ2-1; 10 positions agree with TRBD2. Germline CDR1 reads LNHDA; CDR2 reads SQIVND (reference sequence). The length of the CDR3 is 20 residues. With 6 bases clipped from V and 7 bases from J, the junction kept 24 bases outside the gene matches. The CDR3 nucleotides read TGTGCCAGTAGCCCCTCGGTCCTAAGCGGGAGGGCCTCTGGGGGTAATGAGCAGTTCTTC. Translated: CASSPSVLSGRASGGNEQFF.

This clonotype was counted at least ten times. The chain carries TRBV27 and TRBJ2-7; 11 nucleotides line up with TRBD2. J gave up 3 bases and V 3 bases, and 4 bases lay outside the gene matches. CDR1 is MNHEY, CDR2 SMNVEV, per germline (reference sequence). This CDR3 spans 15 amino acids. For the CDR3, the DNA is TGTGCCAGCAGTTTTTCCGGGACTAGCGGCTACGAGCAGTACTTC. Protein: CASSFSGTSGYEQYF.

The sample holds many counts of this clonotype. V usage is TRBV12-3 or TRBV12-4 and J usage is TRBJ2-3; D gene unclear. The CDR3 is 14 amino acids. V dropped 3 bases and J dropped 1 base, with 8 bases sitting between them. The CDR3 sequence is CASSLISRTDTQYF. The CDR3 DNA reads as TGTGCCAGCAGTTTGATCAGCCGCACAGATACGCAGTATTTT.

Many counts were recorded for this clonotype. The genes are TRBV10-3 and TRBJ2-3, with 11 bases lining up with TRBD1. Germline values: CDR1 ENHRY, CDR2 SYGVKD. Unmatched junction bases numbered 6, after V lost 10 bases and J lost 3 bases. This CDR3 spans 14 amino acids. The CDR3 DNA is TGTGCCACGACGGGACAGGGGGGTACAGATACGCAGTATTTT. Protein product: CATTGQGGTDTQYF.

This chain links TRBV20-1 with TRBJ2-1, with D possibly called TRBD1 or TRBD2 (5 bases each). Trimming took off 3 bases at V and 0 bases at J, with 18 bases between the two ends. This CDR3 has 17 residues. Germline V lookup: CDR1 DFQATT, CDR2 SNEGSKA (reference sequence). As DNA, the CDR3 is TGCAGTGCTAGTGAGAGGGGCCTCAGGAGCTCCTACAATGAGCAGTTCTTC. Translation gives CSASERGLRSSYNEQFF.

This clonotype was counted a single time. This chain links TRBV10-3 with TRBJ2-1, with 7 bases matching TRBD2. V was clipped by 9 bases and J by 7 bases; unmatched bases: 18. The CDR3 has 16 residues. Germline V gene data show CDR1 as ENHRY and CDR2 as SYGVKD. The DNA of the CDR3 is TGTGCCATGTCCGGGGAGAGGGGAGGGCCGGCTAATGAGCAGTTCTTC. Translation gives CAMSGERGGPANEQFF.

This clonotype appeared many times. The CDR3 region is CASSPTPPGSYEQYF. The CDR3 DNA reads TGTGCCAGCAGCCCTACCCCGCCTGGATCCTACGAGCAGTACTTC. The gene calls are TRBV11-2 and TRBJ2-7, with no clear D. Germline CDR1 SGHAT, CDR2 FQNNGV. V was trimmed by 5 bases and J by 1 base, leaving 15 bases between them. CDR3 length equals 15 residues.

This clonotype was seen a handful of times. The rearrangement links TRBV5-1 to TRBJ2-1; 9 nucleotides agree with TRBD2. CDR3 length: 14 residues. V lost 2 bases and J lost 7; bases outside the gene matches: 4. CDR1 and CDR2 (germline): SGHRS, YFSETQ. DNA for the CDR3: TGCGCCAGCAGCTTTGGCGGGAGGGAAAATGAGCAGTTCTTC. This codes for CASSFGGRENEQFF.

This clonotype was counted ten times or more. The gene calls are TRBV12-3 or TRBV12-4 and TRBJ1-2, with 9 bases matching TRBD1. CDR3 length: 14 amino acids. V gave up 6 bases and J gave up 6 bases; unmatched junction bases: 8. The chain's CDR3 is CASSPVGTGNGYTF. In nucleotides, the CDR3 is TGTGCCAGCAGCCCGGTAGGGACAGGGAATGGCTACACCTTC.

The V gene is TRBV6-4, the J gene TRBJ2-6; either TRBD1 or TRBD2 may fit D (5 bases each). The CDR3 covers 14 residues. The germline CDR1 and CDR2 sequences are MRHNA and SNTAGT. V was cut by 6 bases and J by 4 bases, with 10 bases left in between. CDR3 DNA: TGTGCCAGCAGAGAGGGGCCCGGGGCCAACGTCCTGACTTTC. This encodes CASREGPGANVLTF.

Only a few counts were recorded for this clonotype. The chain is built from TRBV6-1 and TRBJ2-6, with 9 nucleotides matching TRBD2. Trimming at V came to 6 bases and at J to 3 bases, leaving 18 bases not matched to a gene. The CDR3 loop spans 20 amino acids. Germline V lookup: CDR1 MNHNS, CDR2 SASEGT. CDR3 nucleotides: TGTGCCAGCAGCGGGGGACTAGCTGATCCCCGGAGCCTTGGGGCCAACGTCCTGACTTTC. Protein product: CASSGGLADPRSLGANVLTF.

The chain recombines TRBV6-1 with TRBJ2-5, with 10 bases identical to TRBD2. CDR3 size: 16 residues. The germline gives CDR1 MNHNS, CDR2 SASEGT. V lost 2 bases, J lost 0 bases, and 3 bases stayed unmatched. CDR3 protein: CASSETTSGYQETQYF. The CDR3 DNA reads TGTGCCAGCAGTGAAACGACTAGCGGGTACCAAGAGACCCAGTACTTC.

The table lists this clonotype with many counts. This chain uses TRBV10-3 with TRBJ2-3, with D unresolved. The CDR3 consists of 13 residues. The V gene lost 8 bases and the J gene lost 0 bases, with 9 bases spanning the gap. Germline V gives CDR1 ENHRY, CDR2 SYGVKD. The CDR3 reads CAIGGISTDTQYF. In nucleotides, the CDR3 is TGTGCCATCGGTGGCATTAGCACAGATACGCAGTATTTT.

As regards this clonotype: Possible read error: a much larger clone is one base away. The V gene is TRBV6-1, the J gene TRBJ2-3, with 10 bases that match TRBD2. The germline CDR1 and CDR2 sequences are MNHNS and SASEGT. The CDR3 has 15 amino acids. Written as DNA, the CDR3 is TGTGCCAGCACCAGGACTAGCGGTTTCACAGATACGCAGGATTTT. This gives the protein CASTRTSGFTDTQDF.

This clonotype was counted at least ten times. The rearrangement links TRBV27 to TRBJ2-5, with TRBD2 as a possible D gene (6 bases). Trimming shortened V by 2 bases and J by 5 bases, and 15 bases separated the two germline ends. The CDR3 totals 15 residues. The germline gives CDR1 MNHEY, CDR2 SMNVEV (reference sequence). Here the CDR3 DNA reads TGTGCCAGCAGTTTACTCGGAGGGAGGAGGGAGACCCAGTACTTC. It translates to CASSLLGGRRETQYF.

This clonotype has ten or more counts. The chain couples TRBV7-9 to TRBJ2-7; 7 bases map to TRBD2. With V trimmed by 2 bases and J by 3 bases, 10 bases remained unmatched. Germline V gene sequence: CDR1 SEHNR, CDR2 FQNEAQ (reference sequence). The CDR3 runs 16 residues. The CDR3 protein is CASSLFFASGYYEQYF. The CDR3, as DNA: TGTGCCAGCAGCTTATTCTTTGCTAGCGGATACTACGAGCAGTACTTC.

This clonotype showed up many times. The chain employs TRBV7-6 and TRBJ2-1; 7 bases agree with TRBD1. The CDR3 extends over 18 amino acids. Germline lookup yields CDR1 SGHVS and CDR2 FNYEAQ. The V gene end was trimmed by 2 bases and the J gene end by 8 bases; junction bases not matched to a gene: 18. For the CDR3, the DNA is TGTGCCAGCAGCTTACAAGGGATTCTACAGGGGAATGACTATGAGCAGTTCTTC. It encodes CASSLQGILQGNDYEQFF.

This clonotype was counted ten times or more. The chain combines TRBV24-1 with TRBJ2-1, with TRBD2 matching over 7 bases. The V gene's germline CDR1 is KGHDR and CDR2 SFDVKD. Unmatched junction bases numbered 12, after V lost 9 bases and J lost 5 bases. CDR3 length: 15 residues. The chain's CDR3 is CATDSGGLAHNEQFF. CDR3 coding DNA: TGTGCCACCGATTCGGGAGGACTCGCCCACAATGAGCAGTTCTTC.

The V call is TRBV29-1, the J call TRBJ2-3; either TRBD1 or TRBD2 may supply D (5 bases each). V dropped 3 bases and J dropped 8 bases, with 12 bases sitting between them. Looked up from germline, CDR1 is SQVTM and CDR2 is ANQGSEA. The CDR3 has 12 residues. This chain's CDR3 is CSVDRVGGTQYF. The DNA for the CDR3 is TGCAGCGTTGACAGGGTTGGAGGTACGCAGTATTTT.